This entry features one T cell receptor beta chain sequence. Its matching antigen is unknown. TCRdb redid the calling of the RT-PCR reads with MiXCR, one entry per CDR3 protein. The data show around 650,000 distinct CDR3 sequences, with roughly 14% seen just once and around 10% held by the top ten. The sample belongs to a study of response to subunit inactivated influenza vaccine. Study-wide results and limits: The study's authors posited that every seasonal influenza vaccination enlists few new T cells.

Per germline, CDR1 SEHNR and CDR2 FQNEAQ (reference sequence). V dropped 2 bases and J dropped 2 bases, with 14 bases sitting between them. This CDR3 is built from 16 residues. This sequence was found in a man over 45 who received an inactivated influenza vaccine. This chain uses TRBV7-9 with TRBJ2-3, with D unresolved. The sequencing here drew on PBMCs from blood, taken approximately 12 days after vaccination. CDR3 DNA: TGTGCCAGCAGCTTAAGAGTTGAACCCAACACAGATACGCAGTATTTT. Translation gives CASSLRVEPNTDTQYF.